The T cell receptor (beta chain) described here comes from a study of OX40 agonist ivuxolimab in advanced cancers. General observations from the study: Both blood CD4+ and CD8+ T cells showed clonal growth by week 6 at 0.1 to 3.0 mg/kg.

About this clone: Its target is not known.

Looked up from germline, CDR1 is SGHTA and CDR2 is FQGNSA. The ends were cut back, 0 bases at V and 2 bases at J, with 8 bases in the middle. The length of the CDR3 is 16 residues. Sequencing was performed with immunoSEQ multiplex PCR; in TCRdb, only in-frame clones are kept and a portion is missing. The data show about 48,000 clones, roughly 80% seen once. J is TRBJ1-6 and V is TRBV7-2; unclear D gene. The sequence came from an adult with an advanced solid tumor such as melanoma, head and neck, liver or kidney cancer. This sample comprised CD4+ or CD8+ T cells sorted from blood, obtained in a trial of the OX40 agonist ivuxolimab. CDR3 in amino acids: CASSLATEAYNSPLHF. The CDR3 bases are TGTGCCAGCAGCTTAGCAACAGAAGCCTATAATTCACCCCTCCACTTT.